This T cell receptor beta chain was captured by sequencing in a study of control samples from healthy donors and cancer patients. This CDR3 contains 15 residues. Trimming took 5 bases from V and 0 from J, leaving 13 bases between them. Germline CDR1 and CDR2: MNHNY and SVGAGI (reference sequence). Sequencing was performed with immunoSEQ multiplex PCR; in TCRdb, only in-frame clones are kept and a portion is missing. The table includes approximately 30,000 clones, less than 95% detected once. The sequenced material came from blood. This receptor was identified in a man aged 55 to 70 in good health. The chain joins TRBV6-6 to TRBJ1-1, with D perhaps TRBD1 (6 bases). The chain's CDR3 is CASSQDSLMNTEAFF. The CDR3 DNA sequence: TGTGCCAGCAGTCAGGACAGCCTCATGAACACTGAAGCTTTCTTT.